This record covers a single TCR beta chain. Its antigen is unknown. Within one base of it there is no much larger clone, and no base qualities were kept. Peripheral blood CD8+ and CD4+ T cells from healthy donors, Susac syndrome patients and multiple sclerosis patients were profiled by high-throughput TCR beta sequencing. Healthy donors were age- and sex-matched controls. Bulk CD8+ and CD4+ T cells were purified by magnetic negative isolation, while CD8+ TEMRA cells were enriched using FACS. Blood was collected in EDTA tubes and processed within 24 hours, with PBMCs isolated through density gradient centrifugation. PBMCs intended for TCR sequencing were cryopreserved in liquid nitrogen and thawed later in a water bath at 37 degrees C. Purity of sorted or isolated CD4+, CD8+ and CD8+ TEMRA cells was at least 90%. CDR1 and CDR2 are read off the germline V gene as SGHTA and FQGNSA. From the cysteine through the phenylalanine, the CDR3 covers 16 amino acids. The read is trimmed to its CDR3 DNA, 48 bases read in frame from base 1. From V the trimming removes 4 bases and from J it removes 8 bases, while the gene matches leave 14 bases of the junction unaccounted for.

RNA was extracted with the RNeasy kit and 0.5 to 1 ug was reverse transcribed using random hexamers. The immunoSEQ multiplex PCR assay, which covers 54 Vbeta and 13 Jbeta segments, was used to amplify TCR beta CDR3 regions. PCR amplification bias was corrected by using a synthetic template baseline for primer optimization and computational correction. The original pipeline was this. Reads were assigned to V, D and J genes according to IMGT and analyzed in immunoSEQ Analyzer, with only productive sequences retained. Clonality was computed as one minus Shannon entropy normalized by log2 of the number of productive unique sequences. For each patient and control, public and private clones were evaluated within the 100 most prevalent clones. Susac-specific clones were defined as absent from healthy and MS cohorts, around 1,000 published viral clones and other ImmuneACCESS disease sequences. TCRdb ran its own pipeline on the public reads, namely fastp trimming at Q25 and MiXCR clone calling, and kept in-frame beta chains. One record per CDR3 amino acid sequence lists the most common genes and DNA. TCRdb's processing, not the authors', yielded these V and J calls. This sample gives 160,000 or so distinct CDR3 sequences in total; 90% to 95% of them show up just once. The ten largest clones take up approximately 0.14% of the sample.

This specimen belongs to a study of CD8 T cells in Susac syndrome (dated by TCRdb to the late 2010s). Study-level background: Repertoire sequencing was used to test whether CD8+ T cell activation and differentiation in Susac syndrome was antigen driven.

The paper's findings and limits, for the study overall: The number of individuals in the TCR sequencing and HLA analysis was recognized as being relatively small.

The V and J genes are TRBV7-2 and TRBJ1-5, with 7 bases matching TRBD1. Input material: CD4+ T cells from PBMCs. This receptor was identified in a human donor in good health. Here is the DNA: TGTGCCAGCAGCTCCCGGAGTGGGACAGCCGTGAAGCCCCAGCATTTT. It translates as CASSSRSGTAVKPQHF.